This T cell receptor (beta chain) comes out of a study of spatial heterogeneity in lung cancer. Across the whole study: Among detected sequences, beta-chain ones consistently exceeded alpha-chain ones in number.

The CDR3 is made up of 15 amino acids. The V and J ends lost 5 bases and 9 bases respectively, with 22 bases between them. Germline CDR1 and CDR2: MDHEN and SYDVKM. TCRdb used MiXCR to reprocess the 5' RACE reads, holding one entry per CDR3 protein. The repertoire holds 11,000 to 15,000 distinct CDR3 sequences, with about 4.5% as singletons. Time point meaning: sample taken at primary tumor resection. Unsorted samples of tumor, nontumor lung or frozen PBMC had their whole RNA sequenced. Many counts were recorded for this clonotype. The target antigen is unknown. Regarding the study as a whole: Higher tumor mutation counts went along with higher counts of expanded intratumoral alpha and beta TCRs.

The chain links TRBV28 to TRBJ2-5, with D perhaps given as TRBD1 or TRBD2 (5 bases each). This TCR came from a female donor with early-stage non-small cell lung cancer. The sequenced sample was lung tumor tissue, obtained at surgery. Here the CDR3 DNA reads TGTGCCAGCAGTCCGGGACGGAAGCCCCCAAGGTCCCAGTACTTC. This encodes CASSPGRKPPRSQYF.